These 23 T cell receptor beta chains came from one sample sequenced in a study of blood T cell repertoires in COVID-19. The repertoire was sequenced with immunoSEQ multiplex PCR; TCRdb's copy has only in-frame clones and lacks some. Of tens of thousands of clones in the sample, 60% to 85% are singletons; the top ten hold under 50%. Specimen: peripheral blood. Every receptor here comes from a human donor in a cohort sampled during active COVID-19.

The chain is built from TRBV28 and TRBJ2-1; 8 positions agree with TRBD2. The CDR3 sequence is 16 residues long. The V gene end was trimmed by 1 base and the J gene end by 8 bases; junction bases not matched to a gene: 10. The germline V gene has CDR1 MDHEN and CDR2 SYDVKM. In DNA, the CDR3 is TGTGCCAGCAGTTTATTCCCGGGAGGGCTTCAGTATGAGCAGTTCTTC. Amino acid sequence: CASSLFPGGLQYEQFF.

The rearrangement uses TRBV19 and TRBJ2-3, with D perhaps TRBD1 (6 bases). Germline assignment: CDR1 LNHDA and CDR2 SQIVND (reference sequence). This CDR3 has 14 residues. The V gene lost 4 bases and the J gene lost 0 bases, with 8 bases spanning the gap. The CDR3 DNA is TGTGCCAGTAGTAGGGACAAGAGCACAGATACGCAGTATTTT. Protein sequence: CASSRDKSTDTQYF.

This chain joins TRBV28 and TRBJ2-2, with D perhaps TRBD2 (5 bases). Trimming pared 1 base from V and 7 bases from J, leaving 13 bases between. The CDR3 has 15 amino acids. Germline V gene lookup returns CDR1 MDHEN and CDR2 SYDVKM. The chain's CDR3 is CASSLYGPRGGELFF. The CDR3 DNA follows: TGTGCCAGCAGTTTATACGGCCCCCGGGGCGGGGAGCTGTTTTTT.

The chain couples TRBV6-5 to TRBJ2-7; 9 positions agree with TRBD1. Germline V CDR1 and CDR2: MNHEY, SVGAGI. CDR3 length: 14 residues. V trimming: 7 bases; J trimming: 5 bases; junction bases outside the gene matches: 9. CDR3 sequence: CASNPGQGTHEQYF. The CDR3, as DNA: TGTGCCAGCAACCCTGGACAGGGGACCCACGAGCAGTACTTC.

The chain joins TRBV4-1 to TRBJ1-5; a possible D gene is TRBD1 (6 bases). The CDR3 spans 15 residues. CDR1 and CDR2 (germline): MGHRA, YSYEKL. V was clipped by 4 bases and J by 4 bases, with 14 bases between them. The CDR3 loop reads CASSPRGGLNQPQHF. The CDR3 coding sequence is TGCGCCAGCAGCCCAAGAGGGGGATTGAATCAGCCCCAGCATTTT.

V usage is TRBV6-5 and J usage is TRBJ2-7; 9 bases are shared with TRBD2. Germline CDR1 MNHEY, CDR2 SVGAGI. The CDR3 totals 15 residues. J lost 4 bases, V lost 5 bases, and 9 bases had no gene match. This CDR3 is CASSPRAGLAYEQYF. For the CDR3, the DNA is TGTGCCAGCAGTCCTAGGGCGGGACTAGCTTACGAGCAGTACTTC.

This CDR3 reads CATSRDLPGGSPRETQYF. CDR3 DNA sequence: TGTGCCACCAGCAGAGACCTACCGGGGGGGTCCCCGCGGGAGACCCAGTACTTC. The chain uses TRBV15 and TRBJ2-5, with 8 bases identical to TRBD2. CDR3 size: 18 residues. Germline V CDR1 and CDR2: LNHNV, YYDKDF (reference sequence). The ends lost 0 bases at V and 5 bases at J; junction bases unmatched: 14.

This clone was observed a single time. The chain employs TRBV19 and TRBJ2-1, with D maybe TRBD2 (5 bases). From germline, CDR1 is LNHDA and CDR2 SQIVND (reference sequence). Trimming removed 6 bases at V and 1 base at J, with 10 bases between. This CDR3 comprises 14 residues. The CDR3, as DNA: TGTGCCAGTAGCGGGGTTGGGTCCTACAATGAGCAGTTCTTC. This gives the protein CASSGVGSYNEQFF.

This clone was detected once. The CDR3 region is CASSLQGYEQYF. The CDR3 DNA sequence: TGTGCCAGCAGTTTACAGGGCTACGAGCAGTACTTC. The rearrangement joins TRBV28 to TRBJ2-7, with D perhaps matching TRBD1 (5 bases). CDR1 is MDHEN and CDR2 is SYDVKM in the germline V gene. Trimming took off 2 bases at V and 3 bases at J, with 5 bases between the two ends. The CDR3 is made up of 12 amino acids. The variable domain in full, completed from reference TRBV28 and TRBJ2-7, reads DVKVTQSSRYLVKRTGEKVFLECVQDMDHENMFWYRQDPGLGLRLIYFSYDVKMKEKGDIPEGYSVSREKKERFSLILESASTNQTSMYLCASSLQGYEQYFGPGTRLTVT.

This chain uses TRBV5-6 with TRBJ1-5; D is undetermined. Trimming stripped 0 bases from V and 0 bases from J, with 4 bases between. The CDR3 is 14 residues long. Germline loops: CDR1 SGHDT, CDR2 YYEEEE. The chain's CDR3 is CASSLAVSNQPQHF. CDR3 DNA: TGTGCCAGCAGCTTGGCAGTTAGCAATCAGCCCCAGCATTTT.

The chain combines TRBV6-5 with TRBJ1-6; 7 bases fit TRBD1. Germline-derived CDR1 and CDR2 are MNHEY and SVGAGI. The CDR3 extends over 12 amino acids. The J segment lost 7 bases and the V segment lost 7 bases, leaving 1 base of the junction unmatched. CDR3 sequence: CASTRGNSPLHF. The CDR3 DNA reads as TGTGCCAGCACCAGGGGGAATTCACCCCTCCACTTT.

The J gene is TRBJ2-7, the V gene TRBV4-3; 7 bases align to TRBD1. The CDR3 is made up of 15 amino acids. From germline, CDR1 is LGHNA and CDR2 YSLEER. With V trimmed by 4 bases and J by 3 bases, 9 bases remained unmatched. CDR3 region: CASSPADRSGYEQYF. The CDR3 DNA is TGCGCCAGCAGCCCGGCGGACAGGTCGGGCTACGAGCAGTACTTC.

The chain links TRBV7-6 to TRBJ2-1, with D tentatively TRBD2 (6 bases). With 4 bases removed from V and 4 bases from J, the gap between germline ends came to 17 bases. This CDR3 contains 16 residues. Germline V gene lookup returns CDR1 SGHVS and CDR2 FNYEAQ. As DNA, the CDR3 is TGTGCCAGCAGCTCTATCCGGGGGAGTAATTACAATGAGCAGTTCTTC. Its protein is CASSSIRGSNYNEQFF.

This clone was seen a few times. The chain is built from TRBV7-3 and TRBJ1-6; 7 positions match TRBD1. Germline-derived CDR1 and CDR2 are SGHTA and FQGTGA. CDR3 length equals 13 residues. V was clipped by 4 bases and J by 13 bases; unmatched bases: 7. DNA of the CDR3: TGTGCCAGCAGCTCGACAGGGAGAGGGCCCCTCCACTTT. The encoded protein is CASSSTGRGPLHF. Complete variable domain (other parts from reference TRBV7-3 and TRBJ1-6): GAGVSQTPSNKVTEKGKYVELRCDPISGHTALYWYRQSLGQGPEFLIYFQGTGAADDSGLPNDRFFAVRPEGSVSTLKIQRTERGDSAVYLCASSSTGRGPLHFGNGTRLTVT.

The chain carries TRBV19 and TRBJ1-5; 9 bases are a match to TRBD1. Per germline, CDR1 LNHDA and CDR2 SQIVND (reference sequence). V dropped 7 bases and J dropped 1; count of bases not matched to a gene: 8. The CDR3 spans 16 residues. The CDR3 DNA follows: TGTGCCAGTACCCAGGGACAGGGAAGGAGCAATCAGCCCCAGCATTTT. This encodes CASTQGQGRSNQPQHF.

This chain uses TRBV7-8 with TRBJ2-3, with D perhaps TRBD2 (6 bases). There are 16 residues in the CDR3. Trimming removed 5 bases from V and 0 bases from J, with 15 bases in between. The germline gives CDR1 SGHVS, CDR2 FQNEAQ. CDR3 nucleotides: TGTGCCAGCAGCCAAAGATCTAGCGCGAGCACAGATACGCAGTATTTT. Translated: CASSQRSSASTDTQYF.

Here the CDR3 reads CASSSTGKPAYEQYF. The CDR3 bases are TGTGCCAGCAGTTCGACAGGGAAACCGGCCTACGAGCAGTACTTC. The chain recombines TRBV28 with TRBJ2-7; TRBD1 matches 7 bases. Germline V gene data show CDR1 as MDHEN and CDR2 as SYDVKM. The CDR3 contains 15 residues. J gave up 2 bases and V 4 bases, and 8 bases lay outside the gene matches. Using reference TRBV28 and TRBJ2-7 for the parts outside the CDR3, the full variable domain is DVKVTQSSRYLVKRTGEKVFLECVQDMDHENMFWYRQDPGLGLRLIYFSYDVKMKEKGDIPEGYSVSREKKERFSLILESASTNQTSMYLCASSSTGKPAYEQYFGPGTRLTVT.

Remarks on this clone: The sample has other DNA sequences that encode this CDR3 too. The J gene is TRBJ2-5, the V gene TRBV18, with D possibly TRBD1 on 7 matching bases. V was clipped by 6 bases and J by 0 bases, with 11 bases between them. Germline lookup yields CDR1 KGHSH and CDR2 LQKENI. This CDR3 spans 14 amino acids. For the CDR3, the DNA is TGTGCCAGCTCCCCAGGGGGGAACCAAGAGACCCAGTACTTC. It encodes CASSPGGNQETQYF.

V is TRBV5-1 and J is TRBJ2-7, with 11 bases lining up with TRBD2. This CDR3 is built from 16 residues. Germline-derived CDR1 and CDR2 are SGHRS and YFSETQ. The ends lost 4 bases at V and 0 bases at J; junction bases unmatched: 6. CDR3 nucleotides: TGCGCCAGCAGCATTACTAGCGGGGGCTTCTCCTACGAGCAGTACTTC. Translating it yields CASSITSGGFSYEQYF.

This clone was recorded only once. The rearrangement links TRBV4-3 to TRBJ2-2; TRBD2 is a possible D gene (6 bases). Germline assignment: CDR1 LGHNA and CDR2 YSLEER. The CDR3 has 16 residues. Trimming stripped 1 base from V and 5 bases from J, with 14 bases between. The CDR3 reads CASSQGRLVGTGELFF. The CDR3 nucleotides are TGCGCCAGCAGCCAAGGCCGACTAGTGGGTACCGGGGAGCTGTTTTTT.

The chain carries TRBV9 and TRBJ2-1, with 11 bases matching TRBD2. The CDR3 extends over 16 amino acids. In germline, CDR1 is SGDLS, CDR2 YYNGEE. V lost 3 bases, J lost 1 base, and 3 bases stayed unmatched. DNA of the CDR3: TGTGCCAGCAGCGGAACTAGCGGGAGATCCTACAATGAGCAGTTCTTC. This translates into CASSGTSGRSYNEQFF.

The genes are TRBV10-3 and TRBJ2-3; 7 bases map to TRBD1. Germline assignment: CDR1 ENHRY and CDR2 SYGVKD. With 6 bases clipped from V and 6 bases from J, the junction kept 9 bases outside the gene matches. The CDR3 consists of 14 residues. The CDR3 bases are TGTGCCATCAGGAGCAGTAGGGGGCTGGATACGCAGTATTTT. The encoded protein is CAIRSSRGLDTQYF.

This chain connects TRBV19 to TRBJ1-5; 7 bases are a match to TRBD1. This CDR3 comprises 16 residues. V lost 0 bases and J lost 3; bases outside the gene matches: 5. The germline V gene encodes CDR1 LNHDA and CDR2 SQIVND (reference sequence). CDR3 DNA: TGTGCCAGTAGTATAGAAACAGGGGCGAACAATCAGCCCCAGCATTTT. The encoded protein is CASSIETGANNQPQHF.